The clone carrying this T cell receptor (beta chain) was observed at least ten times. No antigen is known for it. The record originates from a study of Graves' ophthalmopathy and Graves' hyperthyroidism. The diagnostic workup employed clinical symptoms, serum thyroxine, TRAb, thyroid ultrasound and orbital computed tomography. Someone took the PBMCs out of 8.5 to 10 ml of fresh peripheral blood. The CDR3 spans 15 residues. Trimming took off 6 bases at V and 0 bases at J, with 14 bases between the two ends. Germline CDR1 and CDR2: SGHAT and FQDESV (reference sequence). RNA transcripts served as template for amplifying TCR beta CDR3 sequences. In the first round, RT-PCR was carried out with HTBI primers, and a multiplex PCR formed the second round. Each CDR3 protein is one row after TCRdb ran MiXCR on the multiplex PCR reads. The sample carries under 350,000 distinct CDR3 sequences, 15% to 20% recorded once.

Study results and limitations: A majority of expanded thyroid clonotypes exceeding 0.001 frequency were likewise present in blood.

Sequencing was done on a sample of peripheral blood. The TCR originated in an adult man with Graves' ophthalmopathy. The chain links TRBV11-1 to TRBJ1-1, with D possibly matching TRBD1 (5 bases). In DNA, the CDR3 is TGTGCCAGCAGACTGACAGACGCCATGAACACTGAAGCTTTCTTT. It translates to CASRLTDAMNTEAFF.